This T cell receptor (beta chain) was recovered during a study of cytomegalovirus exposure and HLA in healthy donors. Study observations and caveats: Earlier analysis yielded a pattern in which most TCR beta V segments were productive about 90% or about 30% of the time. Sequences of the TCR beta chain were said to predict the HLA-A and HLA-B alleles of most subjects accurately.

Donors counted as nominally healthy when sampled, yet unrecorded immune exposures were likely. With 60 Vbeta and 13 Jbeta primers, the PCR was carried out. Generated by immunoSEQ multiplex PCR, the TCRdb table keeps only in-frame clones and is missing some. The repertoire has some 85,000 clones, approximately 84% of them found once; the top ten carry under 2.5%. This clone was seen just once. Its antigen remains unidentified. Sequencing was carried out using PBMCs. This sequence was found in a man aged 18 to 30 in good health and CMV-seronegative.

The CDR3 here is CAGWTGGTEAFF. The CDR3 DNA is TGTGCCGGATGGACTGGTGGCACTGAAGCTTTCTTT. This chain connects TRBV30 to TRBJ1-1; D is undetermined. Deletions cut 8 bases from V and 4 bases from J, with 14 bases between. In germline, CDR1 is GTSNPN, CDR2 SVGIG (reference sequence). The CDR3 consists of 12 residues.